The 28 T cell receptor beta chains below all came from one sample that was sequenced in a study of T-cell memory formation after mild COVID-19 (dated by TCRdb to the early 2020s). The library was built by means of 5' RACE. Sequencing was carried out with an Illumina NovaSeq 6000. The public sequencing data were trimmed at Q25 with fastp and processed into clonotypes with MiXCR by TCRdb, which kept only in-frame beta chains. All rows with the same CDR3 protein become a single entry with the most common DNA and genes. Across this sample there are some 310,000 distinct CDR3 sequences, with 20% to 25% seen only once. Roughly a fifth of the sample belongs to the ten largest clones. Sequencing used PBMCs or a T cell subset sorted from them (not recorded which). The receptors here all came from a man between 18 and 29 years old who had mild COVID-19 (a few samples of this study predate the infection). The sample titles of this study are shuffled in the database, so cell type and time point are left out; the donor was told from shared clones.

This clonotype was counted only a few times. The V gene is TRBV20-1, the J gene TRBJ2-5, with D possibly TRBD1 on 6 matching bases. The V end was cut by 5 bases, the J end by 9 bases, with 22 bases between. This CDR3 comprises 14 residues. From germline, CDR1 is DFQATT and CDR2 SNEGSKA (reference sequence). CDR3 amino acids: CSAPRDISPRAQYF. CDR3 coding DNA: TGCAGTGCTCCTCGGGACATCTCGCCCAGAGCCCAGTACTTC.

The chain couples TRBV29-1 to TRBJ1-2; TRBD1 is a possible D gene (5 bases). Per the germline V gene, CDR1 is SQVTM and CDR2 is ANQGSEA. The CDR3 length is 13 residues. Trimming stripped 6 bases from V and 5 bases from J, with 16 bases between. In DNA form, the CDR3 reads TGCAGCGTCCCCGGGACCTCTAGTTATGGCTACACCTTC. It is translated as CSVPGTSSYGYTF.

V is TRBV10-3 and J is TRBJ2-3; 9 bases fit TRBD1. Germline-derived CDR1 and CDR2 are ENHRY and SYGVKD. CDR3 size: 15 residues. V was clipped by 8 bases and J by 2 bases; unmatched bases: 8. CDR3 in amino acids: CAILRGQGITDTQYF. The CDR3 nucleotides read TGTGCCATCCTCCGTGGACAGGGGATCACAGATACGCAGTATTTT.

The chain is built from TRBV7-9 and TRBJ1-4; no firm D call. Trimming pared 5 bases from V and 7 bases from J, leaving 11 bases between. Per the germline V gene, CDR1 is SEHNR and CDR2 is FQNEAQ (reference sequence). The CDR3 loop spans 13 amino acids. CDR3 sequence reads: CASSPGVGEKLFF. The CDR3 DNA reads as TGTGCCAGCAGCCCCGGGGTGGGTGAAAAACTGTTTTTT.

This clonotype appeared a few times. This chain joins TRBV20-1 and TRBJ2-1, with 10 bases fitting TRBD1. V was clipped by 6 bases and J by 7 bases; unmatched bases: 9. The CDR3 loop spans 14 amino acids. Germline CDR1 is DFQATT and CDR2 is SNEGSKA (reference sequence). The CDR3 DNA reads TGCAGTGCACCCGGGACAGGGGACCCTAATGAGCAGTTCTTC. As protein: CSAPGTGDPNEQFF.

The genes are TRBV5-1 and TRBJ1-4, with 9 bases identical to TRBD1. The J segment lost 7 bases and the V segment lost 4 bases, leaving 8 bases of the junction unmatched. Germline CDR1 and CDR2: SGHRS and YFSETQ. The CDR3 extends over 15 amino acids. In nucleotides, the CDR3 is TGCGCCAGCAGCGCCCAGGGACAGGGAAGTGAAAAACTGTTTTTT. Amino acids: CASSAQGQGSEKLFF.

The chain combines TRBV4-1 with TRBJ1-3; D gene ambiguous. With 1 base removed from V and 3 bases from J, the gap between germline ends came to 7 bases. The CDR3 is 14 amino acids. The germline V gene has CDR1 MGHRA and CDR2 YSYEKL. This CDR3 is CASSQGESGNTIYF. The CDR3 coding sequence is TGCGCCAGCAGCCAAGGGGAAAGTGGAAACACCATATATTTT.

This clonotype was observed a handful of times. This chain connects TRBV5-4 to TRBJ2-1; D might be TRBD2 (5 bases). The CDR3 length is 13 residues. Trimming took 4 bases from V and 8 from J, leaving 13 bases between them. Looked up from germline, CDR1 is SGHNT and CDR2 is YYREEE (reference sequence). As DNA, the CDR3 is TGTGCCAGCAGCGCGGAAATGCGGGATGAGCAGTTCTTC. Protein product: CASSAEMRDEQFF.

This clonotype has more than one count but fewer than ten. This rearrangement joins TRBV5-1 to TRBJ2-7; D remains unclear. CDR1 SGHRS and CDR2 YFSETQ come from the germline V gene. CDR3 length: 14 amino acids. V gave up 0 bases and J gave up 0 bases, with 7 bases separating them. The CDR3 nucleotides read TGCGCCAGCAGCTTGGAGGCGTCCTCCTACGAGCAGTACGTC. Translating it yields CASSLEASSYEQYV.

The chain couples TRBV28 to TRBJ2-7, with D possibly being TRBD2 (5 bases). There are 13 residues in the CDR3. Germline V CDR1 and CDR2: MDHEN, SYDVKM. The germline V and J ends were trimmed by 1 base and 8 bases, with 12 bases remaining between them. The CDR3 spells CASSLSDYPQQYV. CDR3 DNA sequence: TGTGCCAGCAGTTTATCCGACTACCCACAGCAGTACGTC.

This clonotype was detected only a few times. The CDR3 spells CASSRQGREQYF. Written as DNA, the CDR3 is TGTGCCAGCAGTAGACAGGGTCGCGAGCAGTACTTC. The chain recombines TRBV2 with TRBJ2-7; 7 bases agree with TRBD1. CDR3 length equals 12 residues. Germline trimming cut 5 bases from V and 6 bases from J; bases unmatched to any gene: 4. CDR1 is SNHLY, CDR2 FYNNEI, per germline.

This clonotype has just a few counts. This rearrangement joins TRBV5-1 to TRBJ1-1, with TRBD1 identical over 7 bases. The germline V gene has CDR1 SGHRS and CDR2 YFSETQ. J lost 4 bases, V lost 4 bases, and 13 bases had no gene match. There are 16 residues in the CDR3. This chain's CDR3 is CASSKQGIGSGTEAFF. Written as DNA, the CDR3 is TGCGCCAGCAGCAAACAGGGGATCGGATCGGGCACTGAAGCTTTCTTT. The complete variable domain, with remaining parts taken from reference TRBV5-1 and TRBJ1-1, reads KAGVTQTPRYLIKTRGQQVTLSCSPISGHRSVSWYQQTPGQGLQFLFEYFSETQRNKGNFPGRFSGRQFSNSRSEMNVSTLELGDSALYLCASSKQGIGSGTEAFFGQGTRLTVV.

This clonotype appeared once. The rearrangement uses TRBV28 and TRBJ2-5, with D perhaps matching TRBD2 (5 bases). This CDR3 contains 14 residues. Germline V CDR1 and CDR2: MDHEN, SYDVKM. Trimming removed 3 bases from V and 9 bases from J, with 17 bases in between. The CDR3 region is CASSFGLASKAQYF. The CDR3 DNA is TGTGCCAGCAGTTTTGGACTGGCCAGCAAGGCCCAGTACTTC.

This clonotype was counted ten times or more. The chain couples TRBV4-3 to TRBJ2-2; possibly TRBD2 for D (5 bases). The CDR3 has 16 residues. Trimming shortened V by 1 base and J by 9 bases, and 18 bases separated the two germline ends. CDR1 LGHNA and CDR2 YSLEER come from the germline V gene. The CDR3 bases are TGCGCCAGCAGCCAAGTTGGGCGGGCCAAGGGCCGGGAGCTGTTTTTT. It encodes CASSQVGRAKGRELFF.

This clonotype showed up just a few times. The genes are TRBV5-1 and TRBJ2-3; 10 bases align to TRBD2. This CDR3 comprises 15 residues. CDR1 is SGHRS and CDR2 is YFSETQ in the germline V gene. Trimming at V came to 2 bases and at J to 2 bases, leaving 2 bases not matched to a gene. The CDR3, as DNA: TGCGCCAGCAGCTTACTAGCGGGACCCACAGATACGCAGTATTTT. It translates to CASSLLAGPTDTQYF.

This rearrangement joins TRBV20-1 to TRBJ2-4, with a possible D match to TRBD2 (7 bases). This CDR3 spans 15 amino acids. CDR1 and CDR2 from the germline V gene are DFQATT and SNEGSKA (reference sequence). Trimming shortened V by 0 bases and J by 1 base, and 10 bases separated the two germline ends. In DNA form, the CDR3 reads TGCAGTGCTAGAGACGGGGGGCAGGCCAAAAACATTCAGTACTTC. This codes for CSARDGGQAKNIQYF.

The sample holds a few counts of this clonotype. The chain couples TRBV7-6 to TRBJ2-5; D not resolved. Germline V gene sequence: CDR1 SGHVS, CDR2 FNYEAQ. Trimming removed 5 bases at V and 1 base at J, with 17 bases between. The CDR3 extends over 16 amino acids. CDR3 in amino acids: CASSGSPRSGQETQYF. DNA for the CDR3: TGTGCCAGCAGCGGTTCCCCCCGGTCGGGCCAAGAGACCCAGTACTTC.

This clonotype was observed a handful of times. The DNA of the CDR3 is TGTGCCAGCAGTTACTCGACAGGGGGCGAGCAGTACGTC. Translation gives CASSYSTGGEQYV. The V call is TRBV6-5, the J call TRBJ2-7, with 9 bases lining up with TRBD1. V shed 0 bases and J 6 bases; nucleotides not matched to a gene: 0. The CDR3 runs 13 residues. Germline V gene data show CDR1 as MNHEY and CDR2 as SVGAGI.

A few counts support this clonotype. This chain links TRBV7-2 with TRBJ2-1, with TRBD2 as a possible D gene (5 bases). CDR1 is SGHTA, CDR2 FQGNSA, per germline. V was shortened by 7 bases and J by 6 bases, with 13 bases between the two germline ends. The CDR3 is 13 residues long. CDR3: CASTFGSSNEQFF. As DNA, the CDR3 is TGTGCCAGCACCTTTGGGAGTTCCAATGAGCAGTTCTTC.

V is TRBV5-5 and J is TRBJ2-2; 9 nucleotides line up with TRBD1. The CDR3 has 15 amino acids. The J segment lost 4 bases and the V segment lost 6 bases, leaving 7 bases of the junction unmatched. Germline assignment: CDR1 SGHKS and CDR2 YYEKEE (reference sequence). This CDR3 reads CASTLQGAVTGELFF. Written as DNA, the CDR3 is TGTGCCAGCACCCTACAGGGGGCGGTCACCGGGGAGCTGTTTTTT.

This clonotype was picked up many times. The gene calls are TRBV20-1 and TRBJ2-3; TRBD2 agrees at 12 bases. Germline-derived CDR1 and CDR2 are DFQATT and SNEGSKA (reference sequence). The CDR3 is 14 residues long. After removal of 3 bases from V and 4 bases from J, the junction contained 2 bases not matched to a gene. Written as DNA, the CDR3 is TGCAGTGCTAGGACTAGCGGGGGCGCAGATACGCAGTATTTT. It encodes CSARTSGGADTQYF.

This clonotype has more than one count but fewer than ten. V gene TRBV19 combines with J gene TRBJ1-5; D possibly corresponds to TRBD1 (5 bases). There are 15 residues in the CDR3. Deletions cut 7 bases from V and 6 bases from J, with 19 bases between. Germline V gene sequence: CDR1 LNHDA, CDR2 SQIVND (reference sequence). Here the CDR3 reads CASIARGEGGQPQHF. The CDR3 nucleotides are TGTGCCAGTATCGCCCGGGGGGAGGGTGGTCAGCCCCAGCATTTT.

This clonotype has ten or more counts. The chain is built from TRBV4-2 and TRBJ2-1, with 7 bases lining up with TRBD2. Germline CDR1 LGHNA, CDR2 YNFKEQ. The CDR3 is 17 amino acids. V trimming: 0 bases; J trimming: 4 bases; junction bases outside the gene matches: 9. CDR3 loop: CASSQEKSGGPYNEQFF. Here the CDR3 DNA reads TGTGCCAGCAGCCAAGAGAAGTCGGGGGGTCCGTACAATGAGCAGTTCTTC.

This sequence joins TRBV7-2 and TRBJ1-4, with D perhaps TRBD1 (5 bases). From germline, CDR1 is SGHTA and CDR2 FQGNSA. The CDR3 totals 14 residues. Trimming cost V 4 bases and J 7 bases, with 13 bases left between them. This chain's CDR3 is CASSSGWGSEKLFF. CDR3 sequence (DNA): TGTGCCAGCAGCTCGGGATGGGGGAGTGAAAAACTGTTTTTT.

Of note for this clonotype: This sequence may be a read error, since a much larger clone differs from it by one base. The V gene is TRBV5-1, the J gene TRBJ2-1; no firm D call. The CDR3 is 13 amino acids. CDR1 and CDR2 (germline): SGHRS, YFSETQ. V was trimmed by 3 bases and J by 9 bases, leaving 13 bases between them. In nucleotides, the CDR3 is TGCGCCAGCAGCTCCCTGGGCTATGGTGAGCAGTTCTTC. Amino acids: CASSSLGYGEQFF.

This clonotype was counted a few times. The CDR3 region is CASTIRTTNTEAFF. Here the CDR3 DNA reads TGTGCCAGCACTATCCGAACCACGAACACTGAAGCTTTCTTT. This chain connects TRBV12-3 or TRBV12-4 to TRBJ1-1; D uncertain. Trimming stripped 7 bases from V and 1 base from J, with 13 bases between. This CDR3 is built from 14 residues.

This clonotype was seen a few times. The V call is TRBV11-2, the J call TRBJ2-7, with D tentatively TRBD2 (6 bases). Per germline, CDR1 SGHAT and CDR2 FQNNGV. V was shortened by 0 bases and J by 12 bases, with 12 bases between the two germline ends. This CDR3 comprises 12 residues. DNA of the CDR3: TGTGCCAGCAGCTTAGATAGGAGGGCCATGTACTTC. Protein: CASSLDRRAMYF.

The rearrangement links TRBV27 to TRBJ1-2, with D possibly TRBD1 on 5 matching bases. Germline CDR1 reads MNHEY; CDR2 reads SMNVEV (reference sequence). Trimming removed 5 bases from V and 3 bases from J, with 16 bases in between. The CDR3 totals 15 residues. The CDR3 sequence: CASSPWGETDYGYTF. The CDR3, as DNA: TGTGCCAGCAGTCCCTGGGGGGAGACAGACTATGGCTACACCTTC.